Presented here are 24 T cell receptor beta chains from one specimen sequenced in a study of T cells in localized non-small cell lung cancer. Generated by immunoSEQ multiplex PCR, the TCRdb table keeps only in-frame clones and is missing some. The sample yields about 41,000 clones, approximately 80% seen once. Sequenced material: PBMCs, taken before any cancer treatment. These TCRs come from a man between 40 and 75 years old with stage II lung adenocarcinoma.

The chain recombines TRBV7-8 with TRBJ2-7, with a tentative D call TRBD2 (6 bases). V was pared by 5 bases and J by 4 bases, with 15 bases between. This CDR3 is built from 14 residues. Germline lookup yields CDR1 SGHVS and CDR2 FQNEAQ. The CDR3 bases are TGTGCCAGCAGCACCCAAGGGAGGTCTTACGAGCAGTACTTC. This codes for CASSTQGRSYEQYF.

This rearrangement joins TRBV4-1 to TRBJ1-6; a weak D match, TRBD1 (5 bases). Trimming removed 3 bases at V and 15 bases at J, with 15 bases between. The CDR3 covers 13 residues. The germline V gene encodes CDR1 MGHRA and CDR2 YSYEKL. The CDR3: CASSQNGAFVLHF. In nucleotides, the CDR3 is TGCGCCAGCAGCCAGAACGGGGCTTTCGTCCTCCACTTT.

The chain is built from TRBV5-1 and TRBJ1-2; D is uncertain. V was clipped by 1 base and J by 8 bases, with 12 bases between them. CDR1 SGHRS and CDR2 YFSETQ come from the germline V gene. The CDR3 consists of 13 residues. CDR3 in DNA: TGCGCCAGCAGCTTGATGGGCAGCATCGGCTACACCTTC. Translating gives CASSLMGSIGYTF.

The chain is built from TRBV5-5 and TRBJ2-7; 8 bases map to TRBD1. Trimming removed 4 bases from V and 0 bases from J; junction bases left unmatched: 6. This CDR3 has 15 amino acids. Germline CDR1 is SGHKS and CDR2 is YYEKEE (reference sequence). The CDR3 loop reads CASSPTGTGSYEQYF. CDR3 DNA: TGTGCCAGCAGCCCCACCGGGACAGGCTCCTACGAGCAGTACTTC.

The chain combines TRBV6-5 with TRBJ1-3, with D hard to call. The germline gives CDR1 MNHEY, CDR2 SVGAGI. V lost 6 bases and J lost 6, with 15 bases in between. The length of the CDR3 is 14 residues. CDR3 nucleotides: TGTGCCAGCAGCCCTGCGGGGATCTTAAACACCATATATTTT. It translates to CASSPAGILNTIYF.

In this sample, this clone turned up a few times. The chain combines TRBV28 with TRBJ1-5; 7 bases align to TRBD1. CDR3 length equals 17 residues. With V trimmed by 1 base and J by 7 bases, 13 bases remained unmatched. CDR1 and CDR2 from the germline V gene are MDHEN and SYDVKM. CDR3 sequence reads: CASSLLGQLPNGQPQHF. The CDR3 bases are TGTGCCAGCAGTTTATTGGGACAGCTACCTAATGGGCAGCCCCAGCATTTT. The full variable domain, rest sourced from reference TRBV28 and TRBJ1-5, is DVKVTQSSRYLVKRTGEKVFLECVQDMDHENMFWYRQDPGLGLRLIYFSYDVKMKEKGDIPEGYSVSREKKERFSLILESASTNQTSMYLCASSLLGQLPNGQPQHFGDGTRLSIL.

The sample holds one count of this clone. The chain joins TRBV6-5 to TRBJ2-3; tentatively, D is TRBD2 (6 bases). Between the trimmed V and J ends, which lost 5 bases and 4 bases, there was a span of 13 bases. In germline, CDR1 is MNHEY, CDR2 SVGAGI. CDR3 length: 14 amino acids. The CDR3 loop is CASSGHGEADTQYF. The CDR3 DNA follows: TGTGCCAGCAGTGGGCACGGGGAGGCAGATACGCAGTATTTT.

To note about this clone: One end of the junction does not line up with germline, which may come from a read error. The chain uses TRBV6-5 and TRBJ2-4, with TRBD2 as a possible D gene (7 bases). The CDR3 spans 14 residues. The germline V gene has CDR1 MNHEY and CDR2 SVGAGI. CDR3 nucleotides: TGTGCCAGCAGTTACTCCTTAGGGGCGGGGGCTATGAACTTC. Protein sequence: CASSYSLGAGAMNF.

The chain employs TRBV6-1 and TRBJ1-3; 11 bases fit TRBD1. The germline CDR1 and CDR2 sequences are MNHNS and SASEGT. The CDR3 is made up of 13 amino acids. With V trimmed by 6 bases and J by 5 bases, 0 bases remained unmatched. The DNA for the CDR3 is TGTGCCAGCAGGGACAGGGGGCGAAACACCATATATTTT. The encoded protein is CASRDRGRNTIYF.

Only one count was recorded for this clone. The chain carries TRBV18 and TRBJ1-1; TRBD1 is a possible D gene (5 bases). Germline V gene sequence: CDR1 KGHSH, CDR2 LQKENI. CDR3 length equals 15 residues. V was pared by 2 bases and J by 1 base, with 11 bases between. CDR3 coding DNA: TGTGCCAGCTCACCAATAGACGGACAGAACACTGAAGCTTTCTTT. It codes for CASSPIDGQNTEAFF.

V is TRBV15 and J is TRBJ2-1, with 8 bases fitting TRBD2. V shed 3 bases and J 7 bases; nucleotides not matched to a gene: 8. The CDR3 spans 15 residues. CDR1 and CDR2 from the germline V gene are LNHNV and YYDKDF (reference sequence). This CDR3 reads CATSRSSGVGNEQFF. The DNA of the CDR3 is TGTGCCACCAGCAGGAGTAGCGGGGTCGGGAATGAGCAGTTCTTC.

This rearrangement joins TRBV7-2 to TRBJ2-1; the match to TRBD1 covers 9 bases. V lost 1 base and J lost 9; bases outside the gene matches: 13. Per the germline V gene, CDR1 is SGHTA and CDR2 is FQGNSA. The CDR3 contains 17 residues. The CDR3 nucleotides are TGTGCCAGCAGCTTAGGGGGTACGGGACAGGGTCTGTTTGAGCAGTTCTTC. Protein sequence: CASSLGGTGQGLFEQFF.

The chain carries TRBV13 and TRBJ2-7; 10 positions match TRBD1. The CDR3 totals 16 residues. CDR1 is PRHDT and CDR2 is FYEKMQ in the germline V gene (reference sequence). V shed 6 bases and J 2 bases; nucleotides not matched to a gene: 10. In DNA, the CDR3 is TGTGCCAGCAGTCCACCCACCGGGACAGGGGCCTACGAGCAGTACTTC. This sequence encodes CASSPPTGTGAYEQYF.

This clone turned up a few times. The rearrangement joins TRBV6-5 to TRBJ1-5; no firm D call. This CDR3 has 13 residues. V lost 6 bases, J lost 0 bases, and 6 bases lay in between. CDR1 is MNHEY and CDR2 is SVGAGI in the germline V gene. CDR3 bases: TGTGCCAGCAGGAGGACTAGCAATCAGCCCCAGCATTTT. This codes for CASRRTSNQPQHF.

The chain couples TRBV7-3 to TRBJ2-1; D gene unclear. V was shortened by 5 bases and J by 9 bases, with 14 bases between the two germline ends. Germline CDR1 and CDR2: SGHTA and FQGTGA. This CDR3 region has 13 residues. The CDR3 protein is CASSTDGAREQFF. The CDR3 region has the DNA TGTGCCAGCAGCACGGATGGCGCCCGTGAGCAGTTCTTC.

The rearrangement links TRBV10-3 to TRBJ2-3, with 13 bases that match TRBD2. The CDR3 loop spans 16 amino acids. After removal of 5 bases from V and 4 bases from J, the junction contained 6 bases not matched to a gene. Germline lookup yields CDR1 ENHRY and CDR2 SYGVKD. In DNA, the CDR3 is TGTGCCATCAGTCCACCGGGACTAGCGGGACCAGATACGCAGTATTTT. Amino acid sequence: CAISPPGLAGPDTQYF.

This clone was found a few times. This sequence joins TRBV9 and TRBJ1-2; TRBD1 aligns across 10 bases. V was clipped by 2 bases and J by 6 bases; unmatched bases: 7. CDR1 and CDR2 from the germline V gene are SGDLS and YYNGEE. The CDR3 totals 15 residues. The CDR3 spells CASSVSPGQGHGYTF. In DNA form, the CDR3 reads TGTGCCAGCAGCGTGAGCCCGGGACAGGGGCATGGCTACACCTTC.

The chain is built from TRBV7-3 and TRBJ1-2; no clear D gene. The CDR3 length is 13 residues. Germline V CDR1 and CDR2: SGHTA, FQGTGA. The V and J ends lost 6 bases and 6 bases respectively, with 14 bases between them. Here the CDR3 DNA reads TGTGCCAGCAGTTTACCCCGAGGCGATGGCTACACCTTC. This encodes CASSLPRGDGYTF. The whole variable domain, remainder taken from reference TRBV7-3 and TRBJ1-2, is GAGVSQTPSNKVTEKGKYVELRCDPISGHTALYWYRQSLGQGPEFLIYFQGTGAADDSGLPNDRFFAVRPEGSVSTLKIQRTERGDSAVYLCASSLPRGDGYTFGSGTRLTVV.

V is TRBV7-9 and J is TRBJ2-5; D is tentatively TRBD1 or TRBD2 (5 bases each). V was pared by 6 bases and J by 2 bases, with 10 bases between. In germline, CDR1 is SEHNR, CDR2 FQNEAQ (reference sequence). The CDR3 is made up of 13 amino acids. CDR3 nucleotide sequence: TGTGCCAGCAGGTCAGGGAGACAAGAGACCCAGTACTTC. Translating gives CASRSGRQETQYF.

The V gene is TRBV5-6, the J gene TRBJ1-5; tentatively, D is TRBD1 (6 bases). Germline V gene sequence: CDR1 SGHDT, CDR2 YYEEEE. Trimming removed 4 bases at V and 7 bases at J, with 9 bases between. This CDR3 is 12 amino acids long. CDR3 region: CASSAGAQPQHF. Here the CDR3 DNA reads TGTGCCAGCAGCGCAGGGGCACAGCCCCAGCATTTT. Filled out from reference TRBV5-6 and TRBJ1-5, the complete variable domain reads DAGVTQSPTHLIKTRGQQVTLRCSPKSGHDTVSWYQQALGQGPQFIFQYYEEEERQRGNFPDRFSGHQFPNYSSELNVNALLLGDSALYLCASSAGAQPQHFGDGTRLSIL.

The gene calls are TRBV6-1 and TRBJ2-5; D could derive from TRBD1 or TRBD2 (5 bases each). CDR3 length equals 15 residues. The V gene lost 6 bases and the J gene lost 0 bases, with 14 bases spanning the gap. Germline V gene data show CDR1 as MNHNS and CDR2 as SASEGT. The CDR3 DNA follows: TGTGCCAGCAGGCTTCAGGGACGGAACCAAGAGACCCAGTACTTC. This encodes CASRLQGRNQETQYF.

The chain combines TRBV6-1 with TRBJ1-1, with D unresolved. With 5 bases removed from V and 2 bases from J, the gap between germline ends came to 15 bases. The CDR3 is made up of 15 amino acids. Per the germline V gene, CDR1 is MNHNS and CDR2 is SASEGT. The CDR3 DNA reads TGTGCCAGCAGTCTACGACGGGATTTTAACACTGAAGCTTTCTTT. Protein: CASSLRRDFNTEAFF.

This chain joins TRBV19 and TRBJ1-2; 8 bases fit TRBD1. Germline CDR1 and CDR2: LNHDA and SQIVND (reference sequence). The V segment lost 7 bases and the J segment 5 bases; nucleotides outside the gene matches: 15. The CDR3 sequence is 16 residues long. Here the CDR3 DNA reads TGTGCCAGTACAACCGGGACAGGTGTGTTCGGTTATGGCTACACCTTC. Protein: CASTTGTGVFGYGYTF.

This clone has just a few counts. This chain connects TRBV2 to TRBJ2-3, with 13 positions matching TRBD2. The trim removed 6 bases at V and 1 base at J, leaving 4 bases unmatched. CDR3 length equals 16 residues. The germline CDR1 and CDR2 sequences are SNHLY and FYNNEI. The DNA for the CDR3 is TGTGCCAGCAGCTGGACTAGCGGGAGTGGCACAGATACGCAGTATTTT. It is translated as CASSWTSGSGTDTQYF.